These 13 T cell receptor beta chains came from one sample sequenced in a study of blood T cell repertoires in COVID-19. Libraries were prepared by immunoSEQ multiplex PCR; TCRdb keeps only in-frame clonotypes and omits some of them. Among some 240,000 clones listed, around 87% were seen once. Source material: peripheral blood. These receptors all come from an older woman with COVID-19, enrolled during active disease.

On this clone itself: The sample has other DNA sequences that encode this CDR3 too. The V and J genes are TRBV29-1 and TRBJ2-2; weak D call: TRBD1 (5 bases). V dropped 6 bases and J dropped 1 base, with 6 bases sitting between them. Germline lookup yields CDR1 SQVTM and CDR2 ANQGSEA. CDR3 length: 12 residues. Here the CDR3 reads CSVGQNTGELFF. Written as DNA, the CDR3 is TGCAGCGTAGGACAGAACACCGGGGAGCTGTTTTTT.

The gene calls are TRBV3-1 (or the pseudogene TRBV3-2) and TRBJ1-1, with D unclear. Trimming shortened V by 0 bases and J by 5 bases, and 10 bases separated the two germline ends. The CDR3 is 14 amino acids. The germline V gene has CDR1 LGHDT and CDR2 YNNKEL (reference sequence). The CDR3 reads CASSQEYGETEAFF. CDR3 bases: TGTGCCAGCAGCCAAGAGTACGGAGAAACTGAAGCTTTCTTT.

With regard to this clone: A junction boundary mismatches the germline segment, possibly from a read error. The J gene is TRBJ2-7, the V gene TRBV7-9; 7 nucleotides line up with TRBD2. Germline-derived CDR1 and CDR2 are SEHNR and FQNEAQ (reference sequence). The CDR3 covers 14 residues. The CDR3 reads CASSLGVLAGDPSF. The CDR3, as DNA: TGTGCCAGCAGCTTAGGGGTACTGGCGGGGGACCCTTCTTTC.

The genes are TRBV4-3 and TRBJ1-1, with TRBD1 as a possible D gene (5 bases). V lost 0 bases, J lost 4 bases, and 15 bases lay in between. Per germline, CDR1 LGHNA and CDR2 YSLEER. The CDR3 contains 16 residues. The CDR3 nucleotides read TGCGCCAGCAGCCAAGAAATACGTTTCGGGGGCACTGAAGCTTTCTTT. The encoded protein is CASSQEIRFGGTEAFF.

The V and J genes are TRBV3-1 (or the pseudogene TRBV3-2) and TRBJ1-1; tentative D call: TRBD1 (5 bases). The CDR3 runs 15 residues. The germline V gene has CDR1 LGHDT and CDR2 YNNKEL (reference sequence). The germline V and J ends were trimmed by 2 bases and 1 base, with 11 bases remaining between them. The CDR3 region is CASSQSDGGNTEAFF. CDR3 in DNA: TGTGCCAGCAGCCAAAGTGACGGGGGGAACACTGAAGCTTTCTTT.

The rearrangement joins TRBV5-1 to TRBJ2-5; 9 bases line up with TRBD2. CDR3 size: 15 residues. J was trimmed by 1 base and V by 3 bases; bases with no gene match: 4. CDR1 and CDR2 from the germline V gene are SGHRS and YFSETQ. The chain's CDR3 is CASSSSGGPQETQYF. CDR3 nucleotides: TGCGCCAGCAGCTCCAGCGGGGGGCCCCAAGAGACCCAGTACTTC.

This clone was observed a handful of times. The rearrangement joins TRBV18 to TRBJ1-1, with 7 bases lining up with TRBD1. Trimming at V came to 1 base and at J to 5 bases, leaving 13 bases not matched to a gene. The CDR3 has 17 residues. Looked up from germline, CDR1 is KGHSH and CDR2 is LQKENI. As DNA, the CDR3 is TGTGCCAGCTCACCACTACTCCTAGGACAGGAGGGTACTGAAGCTTTCTTT. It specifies CASSPLLLGQEGTEAFF.

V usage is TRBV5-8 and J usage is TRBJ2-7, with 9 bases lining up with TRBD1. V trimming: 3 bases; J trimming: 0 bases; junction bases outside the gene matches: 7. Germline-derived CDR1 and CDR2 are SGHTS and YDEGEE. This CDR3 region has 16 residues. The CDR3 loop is CASSSRTGASSYEQYF. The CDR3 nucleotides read TGTGCCAGCAGCTCACGGACAGGGGCCAGCTCCTACGAGCAGTACTTC.

CDR3 coding DNA: TGTGCTAGTGGTTTCGGCGGCGGGACTGGAGATACGCAGTATTTT. Translating it yields CASGFGGGTGDTQYF. This chain uses TRBV12-5 with TRBJ2-3, with TRBD2 as a possible D gene (6 bases). The CDR3 sequence is 15 residues long. With 3 bases removed from V and 5 bases from J, the gap between germline ends came to 15 bases. From germline, CDR1 is LGHNT and CDR2 FRNRAP.

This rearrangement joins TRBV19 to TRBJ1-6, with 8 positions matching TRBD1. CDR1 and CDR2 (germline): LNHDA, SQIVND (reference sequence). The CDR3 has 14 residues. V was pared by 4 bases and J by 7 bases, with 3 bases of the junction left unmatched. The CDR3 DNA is TGTGCCAGTAGTACGGGACAGGCAAATTCACCCCTCCACTTT. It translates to CASSTGQANSPLHF. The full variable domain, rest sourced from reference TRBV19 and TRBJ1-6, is DGGITQSPKYLFRKEGQNVTLSCEQNLNHDAMYWYRQDPGQGLRLIYYSQIVNDFQKGDIAEGYSVSREKKESFPLTVTSAQKNPTAFYLCASSTGQANSPLHFGNGTRLTVT.

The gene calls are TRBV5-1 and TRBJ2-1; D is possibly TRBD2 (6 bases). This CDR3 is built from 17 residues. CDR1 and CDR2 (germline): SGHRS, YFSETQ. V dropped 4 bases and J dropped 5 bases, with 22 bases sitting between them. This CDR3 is CASSPRTGSKADNEQFF. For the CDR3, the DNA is TGCGCCAGCAGCCCCCGTACCGGGAGCAAGGCCGACAATGAGCAGTTCTTC.

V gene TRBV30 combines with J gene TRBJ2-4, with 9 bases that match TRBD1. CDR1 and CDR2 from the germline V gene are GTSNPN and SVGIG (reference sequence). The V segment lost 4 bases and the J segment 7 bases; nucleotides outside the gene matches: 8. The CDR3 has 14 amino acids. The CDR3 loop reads CAWTLTGGGNIQYF. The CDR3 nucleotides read TGTGCCTGGACCCTGACAGGGGGAGGCAACATTCAGTACTTC.

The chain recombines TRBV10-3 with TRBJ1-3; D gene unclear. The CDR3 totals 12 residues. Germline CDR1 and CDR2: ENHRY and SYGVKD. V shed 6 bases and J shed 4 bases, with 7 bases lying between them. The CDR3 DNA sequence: TGTGCCATCAGGGCATTCGGAAACACCATATATTTT. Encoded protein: CAIRAFGNTIYF.